These 15 T cell receptor beta chains originate from one sample sequenced in a study of blood T cell repertoires in COVID-19. The repertoire was sequenced with immunoSEQ multiplex PCR; TCRdb's copy has only in-frame clones and lacks some. This table holds about 480,000 clones, approximately 91% found once. The sequencing input was peripheral blood. These receptors originate from a woman aged 45-60 years with COVID-19, enrolled during active disease.

The V gene is TRBV24-1, the J gene TRBJ2-7; TRBD1 matches 11 bases. Germline values: CDR1 KGHDR, CDR2 SFDVKD. With 2 bases clipped from V and 4 bases from J, the junction kept 15 bases outside the gene matches. This CDR3 spans 19 amino acids. The CDR3 region is CATSDSTPRRDRGGYEQYF. The CDR3 bases are TGTGCCACCAGTGATTCCACACCCAGGCGGGACAGGGGGGGGTACGAGCAGTACTTC.

This clone has just a few counts. The rearrangement links TRBV29-1 to TRBJ2-2; possibly TRBD2 for D (6 bases). The germline gives CDR1 SQVTM, CDR2 ANQGSEA. The CDR3 totals 13 residues. Trimming took 6 bases from V and 6 from J, leaving 14 bases between them. CDR3 loop: CSVLLGGAGELFF. CDR3 DNA sequence: TGCAGCGTGCTTCTTGGAGGGGCCGGGGAGCTGTTTTTT.

The genes are TRBV7-3 and TRBJ1-3, with D possibly matching TRBD1 (6 bases). The CDR3 has 14 amino acids. Germline V CDR1 and CDR2: SGHTA, FQGTGA. Trimming took 3 bases from V and 1 from J, leaving 7 bases between them. The chain's CDR3 is CASSLGTSGNTIYF. The CDR3 DNA sequence: TGTGCCAGCAGCTTGGGGACATCTGGAAACACCATATATTTT.

This clone appeared once. The chain is built from TRBV15 and TRBJ1-3; D not resolved. Trimming left V 6 bases short and J 0 bases short, with 6 bases between. Per germline, CDR1 LNHNV and CDR2 YYDKDF (reference sequence). The CDR3 contains 13 residues. CDR3 region: CATRAPSGNTIYF. CDR3 nucleotide sequence: TGTGCCACCAGAGCCCCCTCTGGAAACACCATATATTTT.

The rearrangement joins TRBV5-4 to TRBJ1-2, with 8 bases matching TRBD1. V lost 1 base and J lost 3; bases outside the gene matches: 8. This CDR3 is built from 16 residues. CDR1 and CDR2 from the germline V gene are SGHNT and YYREEE (reference sequence). The DNA for the CDR3 is TGTGCCAGCAGCTTGTTCCAGGGGGCGCGGGACTATGGCTACACCTTC. This translates into CASSLFQGARDYGYTF.

This chain connects TRBV7-8 to TRBJ2-7; D is perhaps TRBD2 (5 bases). Looked up from germline, CDR1 is SGHVS and CDR2 is FQNEAQ. Trimming took 7 bases from V and 1 from J, leaving 11 bases between them. This CDR3 is 13 amino acids long. The CDR3 loop is CASTLRGSYEQYF. For the CDR3, the DNA is TGTGCCAGCACCCTACGGGGTTCCTACGAGCAGTACTTC. The full variable domain, in which reference TRBV7-8 and TRBJ2-7 provide the parts outside the CDR3, is GAGVSQSPRYKVAKRGQDVALRCDPISGHVSLFWYQQALGQGPEFLTYFQNEAQLDKSGLPSDRFFAERPEGSVSTLKIQRTQQEDSAVYLCASTLRGSYEQYFGPGTRLTVT.

This clone was observed once. The chain joins TRBV21-1 to TRBJ2-5; TRBD2 is the table's D call, not checked against the DNA. TRBV21-1 is an annotated pseudogene. This CDR3 is 15 amino acids long. As DNA, the CDR3 is TGTGCCAGGACTATCAAGGGGGGGGCAAAGGAGACCCAGTACTTC. The encoded protein is CARTIKGGAKETQYF.

The chain joins TRBV11-2 to TRBJ1-6; no clear D gene. The length of the CDR3 is 14 residues. Germline-derived CDR1 and CDR2 are SGHAT and FQNNGV. Between the trimmed V and J ends, which lost 2 bases and 8 bases, there was a span of 10 bases. The CDR3 nucleotides read TGTGCCAGCAGCTTATTGGCAGGCGATTCACCCCTCCACTTT. Its translation is CASSLLAGDSPLHF.

The CDR3: CASLTYTEAFF. CDR3 sequence (DNA): TGCGCCAGCCTTACTTACACTGAAGCTTTCTTT. The rearrangement joins TRBV10-1 to TRBJ1-1; D not certain. The germline gives CDR1 WNHNN, CDR2 SYGVQD (reference sequence). Trimming took off 8 bases at V and 3 bases at J, with 7 bases between the two ends. CDR3 length: 11 amino acids.

J is TRBJ1-1 and V is TRBV7-3; D possibly corresponds to TRBD1 (5 bases). Looked up from germline, CDR1 is SGHTA and CDR2 is FQGTGA. The length of the CDR3 is 12 residues. The germline V and J ends were trimmed by 6 bases and 10 bases, with 15 bases remaining between them. CDR3 sequence: CASSPDRVAAFF. CDR3 in DNA: TGTGCCAGCAGTCCCGACAGAGTGGCAGCTTTCTTT. Complete variable domain (other parts from reference TRBV7-3 and TRBJ1-1): GAGVSQTPSNKVTEKGKYVELRCDPISGHTALYWYRQSLGQGPEFLIYFQGTGAADDSGLPNDRFFAVRPEGSVSTLKIQRTERGDSAVYLCASSPDRVAAFFGQGTRLTVV.

V is TRBV19 and J is TRBJ1-1; D is perhaps TRBD1 (5 bases). The CDR3 runs to 13 residues. Looked up from germline, CDR1 is LNHDA and CDR2 is SQIVND (reference sequence). V gave up 5 bases and J gave up 10 bases, with 17 bases separating them. The CDR3 DNA sequence: TGTGCCAGTAGTGCGACAGCCACTTGGCGAGCTTTCTTT. As protein: CASSATATWRAFF.

The chain carries TRBV11-2 and TRBJ1-1; D might be TRBD1 (5 bases). The V end was cut by 3 bases, the J end by 11 bases, with 19 bases between. Germline loops: CDR1 SGHAT, CDR2 FQNNGV. The CDR3 consists of 14 residues. The CDR3 bases are TGTGCCAGCAGCTTCGGGACTGGGATGGTAGGTGCTTTCTTT. It is translated as CASSFGTGMVGAFF.

The chain is built from TRBV6-5 and TRBJ1-1; D unresolved. Trimming cost V 6 bases and J 3 bases, with 11 bases left between them. The CDR3 sequence is 13 residues long. CDR1 and CDR2 (germline): MNHEY, SVGAGI. The CDR3 DNA reads TGTGCCAGCAGGGTCATGGGAGACACTGAAGCTTTCTTT. Residues: CASRVMGDTEAFF.

The chain links TRBV7-9 to TRBJ1-1; D remains unclear. Trimming cost V 8 bases and J 0 bases, with 7 bases left between them. The CDR3 spans 12 residues. From germline, CDR1 is SEHNR and CDR2 FQNEAQ (reference sequence). This CDR3 reads CASLPVNTEAFF. CDR3 nucleotide sequence: TGTGCCAGCCTCCCGGTGAACACTGAAGCTTTCTTT.

The chain employs TRBV7-9 and TRBJ1-4, with TRBD1 matching over 8 bases. CDR1 and CDR2 (germline): SEHNR, FQNEAQ (reference sequence). With 8 bases clipped from V and 7 bases from J, the junction kept 18 bases outside the gene matches. The CDR3 runs to 17 residues. CDR3 in amino acids: CASGNRDRFELGEKLFF. CDR3 nucleotides: TGTGCCAGCGGGAACCGGGACAGGTTCGAGTTGGGTGAAAAACTGTTTTTT.